This T cell receptor (beta chain) was recovered during a study of blood T cell repertoires in COVID-19. On the study more broadly: Samples representing acute and convalescent COVID-19 were sourced from the United States, Italy and Spain. PBMCs, B-cell-depleted T cells, or T cells were the source of the cDNA or gDNA that made up the material.

The CDR3 has 12 residues. J lost 8 bases, V lost 2 bases, and 2 bases had no gene match. Original processing notes: Reference gene primer amplification yielded estimated nucleated cell counts. Assay used: immunoSEQ multiplex PCR; TCRdb lists only in-frame clones, some missing. The V and J calls and clone size come from that table; D and trimming were worked out from the DNA. The sample lists 470,000 or so clones, over 75% occurring once. The rearrangement uses TRBV12-3 or TRBV12-4 and TRBJ1-1, with 7 bases matching TRBD1. What was sequenced was peripheral blood. The origin of this receptor is a human donor in a cohort sampled during active COVID-19. The DNA of the CDR3 is TGTGCCAGCAGTTTATACAGGGGCGAAGCTTTCTTT. Protein: CASSLYRGEAFF.